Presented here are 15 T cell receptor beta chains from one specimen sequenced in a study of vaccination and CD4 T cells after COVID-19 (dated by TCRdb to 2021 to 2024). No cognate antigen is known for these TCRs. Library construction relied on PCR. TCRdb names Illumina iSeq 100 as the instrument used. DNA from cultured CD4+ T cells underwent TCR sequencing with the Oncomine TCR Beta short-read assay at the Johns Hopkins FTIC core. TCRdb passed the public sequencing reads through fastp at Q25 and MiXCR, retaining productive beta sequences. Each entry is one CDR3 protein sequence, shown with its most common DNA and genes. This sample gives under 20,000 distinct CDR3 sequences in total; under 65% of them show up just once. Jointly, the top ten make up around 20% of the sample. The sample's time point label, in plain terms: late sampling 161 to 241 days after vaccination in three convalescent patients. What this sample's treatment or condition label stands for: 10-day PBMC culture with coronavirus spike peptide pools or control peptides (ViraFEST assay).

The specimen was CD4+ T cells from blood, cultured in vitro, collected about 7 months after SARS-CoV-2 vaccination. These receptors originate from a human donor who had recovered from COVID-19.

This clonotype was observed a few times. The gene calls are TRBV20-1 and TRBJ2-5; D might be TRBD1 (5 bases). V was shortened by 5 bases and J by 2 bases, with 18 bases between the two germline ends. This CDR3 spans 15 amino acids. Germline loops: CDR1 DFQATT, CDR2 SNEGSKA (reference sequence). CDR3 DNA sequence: TGCAGTGCTGTTAGGCCAGGGTCATTGCAAGAGACCCAGTACTTC. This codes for CSAVRPGSLQETQYF.

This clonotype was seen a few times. The CDR3 spells CSARAPSTDTQYF. In DNA form, the CDR3 reads TGCAGTGCTAGGGCACCTAGCACAGATACGCAGTATTTT. J is TRBJ2-3 and V is TRBV20-1; D ambiguous. V lost 3 bases, J lost 0 bases, and 7 bases lay in between. The germline V gene has CDR1 DFQATT and CDR2 SNEGSKA (reference sequence). The CDR3 contains 13 residues.

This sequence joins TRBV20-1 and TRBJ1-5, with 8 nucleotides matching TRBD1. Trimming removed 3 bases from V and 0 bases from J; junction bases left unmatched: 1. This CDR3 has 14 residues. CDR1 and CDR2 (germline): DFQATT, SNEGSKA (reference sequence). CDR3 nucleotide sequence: TGCAGTGCTAGGGACAGGGTTAGCAATCAGCCCCAGCATTTT. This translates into CSARDRVSNQPQHF.

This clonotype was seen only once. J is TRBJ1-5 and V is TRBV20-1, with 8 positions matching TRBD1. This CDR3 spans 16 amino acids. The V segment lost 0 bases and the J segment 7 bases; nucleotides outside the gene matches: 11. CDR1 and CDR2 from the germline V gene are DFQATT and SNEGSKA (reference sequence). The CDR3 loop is CSAREGAGGIEQPQHF. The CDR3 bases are TGCAGTGCTAGAGAGGGGGCAGGGGGCATCGAGCAGCCCCAGCATTTT.

The CDR3 spells CSARGVELAGGAEQFF. The DNA of the CDR3 is TGCAGTGCTAGAGGCGTAGAACTAGCGGGAGGGGCTGAGCAGTTCTTC. The chain is built from TRBV20-1 and TRBJ2-1, with 13 bases aligning to TRBD2. The germline gives CDR1 DFQATT, CDR2 SNEGSKA (reference sequence). This CDR3 region has 16 residues. V gave up 1 base and J gave up 9 bases; unmatched junction bases: 9.

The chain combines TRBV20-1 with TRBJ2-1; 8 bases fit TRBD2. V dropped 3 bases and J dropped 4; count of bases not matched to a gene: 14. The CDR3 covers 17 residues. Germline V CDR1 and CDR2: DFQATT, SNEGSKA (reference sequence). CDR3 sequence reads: CSASNSGLAGLYNEQFF. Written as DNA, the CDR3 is TGCAGTGCTAGCAACTCGGGGCTAGCGGGTCTTTACAATGAGCAGTTCTTC.

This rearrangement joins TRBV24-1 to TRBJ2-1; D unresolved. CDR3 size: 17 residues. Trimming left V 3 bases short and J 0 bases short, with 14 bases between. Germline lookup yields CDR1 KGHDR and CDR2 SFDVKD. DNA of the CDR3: TGTGCCACCAGTGATCGAACCCACCGGAGCTCCTACAATGAGCAGTTCTTC. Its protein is CATSDRTHRSSYNEQFF.

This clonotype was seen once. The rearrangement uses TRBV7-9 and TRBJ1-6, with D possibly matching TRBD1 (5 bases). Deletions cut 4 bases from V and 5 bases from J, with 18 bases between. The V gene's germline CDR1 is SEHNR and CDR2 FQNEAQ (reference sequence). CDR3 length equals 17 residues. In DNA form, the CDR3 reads TGTGCCAGCAGCTCTGGGACGTCCGGGTGGGATAATTCACCCCTCCACTTT. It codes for CASSSGTSGWDNSPLHF.

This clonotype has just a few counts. CDR3 sequence reads: CASSPSPVPYNSPLHF. The CDR3 bases are TGTGCCAGCAGCCCCTCCCCGGTACCCTATAATTCACCCCTCCACTTT. V usage is TRBV7-2 and J usage is TRBJ1-6; D unclear. CDR1 is SGHTA and CDR2 is FQGNSA in the germline V gene. The V gene lost 5 bases and the J gene lost 2 bases, with 13 bases spanning the gap. The CDR3 loop spans 16 amino acids.

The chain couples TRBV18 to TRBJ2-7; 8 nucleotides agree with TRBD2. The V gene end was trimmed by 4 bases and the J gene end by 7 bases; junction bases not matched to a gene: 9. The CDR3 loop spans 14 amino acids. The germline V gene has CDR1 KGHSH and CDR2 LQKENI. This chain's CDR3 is CASSLAGPAWEQYF. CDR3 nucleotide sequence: TGTGCCAGCTCACTAGCGGGGCCGGCTTGGGAGCAGTACTTC. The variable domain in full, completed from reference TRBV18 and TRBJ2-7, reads NAGVMQNPRHLVRRRGQEARLRCSPMKGHSHVYWYRQLPEEGLKFMVYLQKENIIDESGMPKERFSAEFPKEGPSILRIQQVVRGDSAAYFCASSLAGPAWEQYFGPGTRLTVT.

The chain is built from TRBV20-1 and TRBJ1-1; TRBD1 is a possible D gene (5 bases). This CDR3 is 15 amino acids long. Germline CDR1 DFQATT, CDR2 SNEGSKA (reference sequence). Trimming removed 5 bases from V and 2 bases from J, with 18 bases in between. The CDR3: CSALQPTAQNTEAFF. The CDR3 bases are TGCAGTGCTCTACAACCGACAGCGCAAAACACTGAAGCTTTCTTT.

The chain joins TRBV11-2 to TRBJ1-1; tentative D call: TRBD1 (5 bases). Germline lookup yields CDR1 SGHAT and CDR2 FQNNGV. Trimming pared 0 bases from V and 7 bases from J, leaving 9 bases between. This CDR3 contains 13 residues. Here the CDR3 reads CASSLDREDEAFF. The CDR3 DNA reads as TGTGCCAGCAGCTTAGACAGGGAAGATGAAGCTTTCTTT.

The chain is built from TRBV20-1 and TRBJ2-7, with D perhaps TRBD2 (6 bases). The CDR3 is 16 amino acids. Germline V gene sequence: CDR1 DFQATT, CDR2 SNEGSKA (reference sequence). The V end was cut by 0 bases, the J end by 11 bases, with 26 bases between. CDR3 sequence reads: CSARDVGGIGVGEKYF. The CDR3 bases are TGCAGTGCTAGAGATGTTGGGGGGATCGGTGTCGGAGAGAAGTACTTC.

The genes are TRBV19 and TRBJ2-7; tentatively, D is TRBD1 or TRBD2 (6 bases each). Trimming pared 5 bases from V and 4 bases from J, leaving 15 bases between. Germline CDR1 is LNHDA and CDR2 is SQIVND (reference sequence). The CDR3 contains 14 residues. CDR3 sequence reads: CASSVGGNGYEQYF. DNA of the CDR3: TGTGCCAGTAGTGTAGGGGGGAATGGTTACGAGCAGTACTTC.

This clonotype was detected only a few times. In DNA, the CDR3 is TGCAGTGCTAGAGATCGCAAGCGGGGCACAGATACGCAGTATTTT. The encoded protein is CSARDRKRGTDTQYF. This chain uses TRBV20-1 with TRBJ2-3, with D possibly being TRBD2 (6 bases). The CDR3 is 15 residues long. Deletions cut 0 bases from V and 1 base from J, with 11 bases between. CDR1 is DFQATT, CDR2 SNEGSKA, per germline (reference sequence).